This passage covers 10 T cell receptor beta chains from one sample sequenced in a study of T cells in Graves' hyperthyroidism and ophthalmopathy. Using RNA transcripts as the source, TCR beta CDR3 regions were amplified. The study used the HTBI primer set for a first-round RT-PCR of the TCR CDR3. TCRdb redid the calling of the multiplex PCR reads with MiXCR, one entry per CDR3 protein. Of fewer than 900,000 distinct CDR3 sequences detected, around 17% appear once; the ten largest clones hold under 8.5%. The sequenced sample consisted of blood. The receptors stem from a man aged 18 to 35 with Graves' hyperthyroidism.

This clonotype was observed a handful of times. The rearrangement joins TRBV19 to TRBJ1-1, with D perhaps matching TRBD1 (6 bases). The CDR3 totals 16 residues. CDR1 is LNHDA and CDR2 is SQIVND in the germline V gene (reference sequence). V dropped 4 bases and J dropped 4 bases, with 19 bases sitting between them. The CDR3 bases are TGTGCCAGTAGTACCTTAGGGGGGCGGGGCGGCACTGAAGCTTTCTTT. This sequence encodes CASSTLGGRGGTEAFF.

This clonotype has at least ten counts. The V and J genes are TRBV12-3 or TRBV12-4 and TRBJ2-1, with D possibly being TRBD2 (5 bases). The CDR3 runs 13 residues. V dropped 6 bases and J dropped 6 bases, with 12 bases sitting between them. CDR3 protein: CASRAIGGNEQFF. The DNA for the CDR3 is TGTGCCAGCAGGGCCATCGGAGGCAATGAGCAGTTCTTC.

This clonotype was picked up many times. This CDR3 is CSARDPLDTGGYEQYF. The CDR3 region has the DNA TGCAGTGCTAGAGATCCCCTCGACACCGGGGGTTACGAGCAGTACTTC. This chain links TRBV20-1 with TRBJ2-7; a weak D match, TRBD2 (6 bases). CDR1 is DFQATT and CDR2 is SNEGSKA in the germline V gene (reference sequence). Deletions cut 0 bases from V and 4 bases from J, with 19 bases between. The CDR3 sequence is 16 residues long.

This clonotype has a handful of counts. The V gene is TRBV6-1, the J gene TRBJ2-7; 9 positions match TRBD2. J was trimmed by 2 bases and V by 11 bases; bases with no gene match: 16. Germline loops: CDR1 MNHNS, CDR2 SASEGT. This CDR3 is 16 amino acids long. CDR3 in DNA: TGTGCCGGCACCTCTCCCCCGGGACTAGCCGCCTACGAGCAGTACTTC. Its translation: CAGTSPPGLAAYEQYF.

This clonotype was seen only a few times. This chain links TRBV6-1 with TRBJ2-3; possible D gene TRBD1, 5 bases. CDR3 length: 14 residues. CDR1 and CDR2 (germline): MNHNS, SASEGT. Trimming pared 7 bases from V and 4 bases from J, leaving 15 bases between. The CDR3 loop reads CASKSGLGADTQYF. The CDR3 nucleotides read TGTGCCAGCAAATCAGGGTTAGGCGCAGATACGCAGTATTTT.

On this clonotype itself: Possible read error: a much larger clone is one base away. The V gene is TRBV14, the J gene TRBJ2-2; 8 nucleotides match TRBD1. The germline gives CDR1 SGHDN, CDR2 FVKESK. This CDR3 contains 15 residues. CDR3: CASSQPGGAAGEPFF. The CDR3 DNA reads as TGTGCCAGCAGCCAGCCAGGGGGCGCAGCCGGGGAGCCGTTTTTT.

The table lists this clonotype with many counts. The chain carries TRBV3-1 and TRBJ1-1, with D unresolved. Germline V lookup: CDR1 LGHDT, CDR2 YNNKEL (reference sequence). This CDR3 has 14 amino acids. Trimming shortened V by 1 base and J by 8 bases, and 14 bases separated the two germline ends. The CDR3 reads CASSQGRVLGEAFF. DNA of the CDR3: TGTGCCAGCAGCCAAGGCCGGGTCCTCGGCGAAGCTTTCTTT.

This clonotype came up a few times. The DNA of the CDR3 is TGTGCCAGCAGCCAAGATTCCCCAGGACACCTCACAGATACGCAGTATTTT. It yields the protein CASSQDSPGHLTDTQYF. The chain is built from TRBV14 and TRBJ2-3, with D maybe TRBD1 (5 bases). CDR1 is SGHDN and CDR2 is FVKESK in the germline V gene. Trimming cost V 0 bases and J 2 bases, with 15 bases left between them. This CDR3 contains 17 residues.

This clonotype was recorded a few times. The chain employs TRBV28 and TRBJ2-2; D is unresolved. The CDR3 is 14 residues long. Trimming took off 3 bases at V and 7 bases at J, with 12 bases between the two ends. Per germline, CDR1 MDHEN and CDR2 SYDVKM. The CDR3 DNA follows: TGTGCCAGCAGTTTGCGGCAGCCTGGCGGGGAGCTGTTTTTT. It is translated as CASSLRQPGGELFF.

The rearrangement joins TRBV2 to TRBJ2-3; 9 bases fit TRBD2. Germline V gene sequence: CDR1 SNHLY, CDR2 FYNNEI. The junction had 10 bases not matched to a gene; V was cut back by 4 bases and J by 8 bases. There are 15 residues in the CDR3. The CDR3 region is CASSAWREGSGTQYF. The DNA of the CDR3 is TGTGCCAGCAGTGCTTGGCGGGAGGGGAGCGGTACGCAGTATTTT.